This T cell receptor (beta chain) was profiled in a study of blood T cell repertoires in COVID-19. Germline V lookup: CDR1 LGHDT, CDR2 YNNKEL (reference sequence). CDR3 size: 15 residues. J lost 4 bases, V lost 3 bases, and 3 bases had no gene match. Profiling relied on immunoSEQ multiplex PCR, and the TCRdb table lists in-frame clones only, not all of them. In the table there are more than 300,000 clones, approximately 90% of which are singletons. The rearrangement joins TRBV3-1 (or the pseudogene TRBV3-2) to TRBJ1-5; 10 nucleotides line up with TRBD1. The sequence was collected from a woman aged 25-40 years with COVID-19, enrolled during active disease. Sequenced input: peripheral blood. This CDR3 is CASSHGTGDNQPQHF. The CDR3 coding sequence is TGTGCCAGCAGCCACGGGACAGGGGATAATCAGCCCCAGCATTTT.